This TCR beta chain was found in a study of identical twins. Only a few counts were recorded for this clonotype. MiXCR was run by TCRdb on the 5' RACE reads, yielding one entry per CDR3 protein. The sample includes around 650,000 distinct CDR3 sequences, around 7.4% of them seen just once. This sample was also put to use in a study of yellow fever vaccine responses in identical twins. That source adds: The T cell response to vaccination in identical twins was reportedly partly convergent and partly personalized.

Sequencing used PBMCs. This TCR came from a woman aged 18-29 years in good health.

Here the CDR3 reads CASHSALAEAFF. The CDR3 nucleotides are TGTGCCAGCCATAGTGCCCTAGCTGAAGCTTTCTTT. The V and J genes are TRBV2 and TRBJ1-1; D remains ambiguous. The ends were cut back, 8 bases at V and 6 bases at J, with 13 bases in the middle. CDR1 is SNHLY, CDR2 FYNNEI, per germline. The CDR3 loop spans 12 amino acids.